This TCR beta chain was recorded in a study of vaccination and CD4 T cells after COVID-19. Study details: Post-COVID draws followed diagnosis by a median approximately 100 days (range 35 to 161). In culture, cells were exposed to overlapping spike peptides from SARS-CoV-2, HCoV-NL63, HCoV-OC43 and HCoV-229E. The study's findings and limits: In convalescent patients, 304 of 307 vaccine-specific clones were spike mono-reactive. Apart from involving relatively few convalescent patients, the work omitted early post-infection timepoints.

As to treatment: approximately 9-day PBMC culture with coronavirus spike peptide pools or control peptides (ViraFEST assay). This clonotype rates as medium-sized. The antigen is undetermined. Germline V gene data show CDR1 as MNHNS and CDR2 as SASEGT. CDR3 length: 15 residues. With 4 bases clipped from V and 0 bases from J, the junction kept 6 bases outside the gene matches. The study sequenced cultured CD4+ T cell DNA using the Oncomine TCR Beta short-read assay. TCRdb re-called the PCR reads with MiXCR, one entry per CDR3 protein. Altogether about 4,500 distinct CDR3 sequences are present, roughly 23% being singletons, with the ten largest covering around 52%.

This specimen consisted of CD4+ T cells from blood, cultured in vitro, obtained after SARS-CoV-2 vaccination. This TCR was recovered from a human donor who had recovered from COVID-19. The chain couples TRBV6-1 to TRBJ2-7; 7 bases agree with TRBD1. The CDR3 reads CASSAKGAGSYEQYF. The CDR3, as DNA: TGTGCCAGCAGTGCGAAGGGGGCAGGCTCCTACGAGCAGTACTTC.